This TCR beta chain was retrieved from a study of T cell responses to AZD1222 COVID-19 vaccine. Findings and caveats of the study: There were vaccine-associated CD4 TCRs across spike, dominant at 160-218 and 743-854. After two AZD1222 doses, spike-specific TCR breadth and depth rose versus day 0. Baseline seropositivity characterized only a handful of AZD1222 recipients.

A remark on this clone: Its antigen is unknown.

The repertoire was sequenced with immunoSEQ multiplex PCR; TCRdb's copy has only in-frame clones and lacks some. Of approximately 140,000 clones listed, around 90% were seen once; the top ten hold about 1.3%. Material: peripheral blood, obtained on day 0 of AZD1222 vaccination. The TCR sequence derives from an adult in good health.

CDR3 DNA: TGTGCCAGCAGTGCCTACACGGGGGGACTGGGTCAGCCCCAGCATTTT. Translation gives CASSAYTGGLGQPQHF. The chain links TRBV7-9 to TRBJ1-5; D is possibly TRBD1 (5 bases). Per germline, CDR1 SEHNR and CDR2 FQNEAQ (reference sequence). The CDR3 is 16 amino acids. Trimming pared 6 bases from V and 6 bases from J, leaving 21 bases between.